The clone carrying this TCR beta chain was detected a few times. What it binds is unknown. The sample originates from a study of T-cell memory formation after mild COVID-19. Whole-study context: Clusters were largely donor specific. Study-wide results and caveats: The appearance of some responding clones in pre-infection memory suggested that cross-reactive memory joined. Those CD4+ clones that contracted were mainly in CM and EM (CD8+ ones in EMRA).

TCRdb re-called the 5' RACE reads through MiXCR, storing one row per CDR3 protein. Here the sample spans fewer than 650,000 distinct CDR3 sequences, less than 25% being singletons. The CDR3 is made up of 16 amino acids. Germline V lookup: CDR1 KGHDR, CDR2 SFDVKD. V gave up 3 bases and J gave up 3 bases, with 13 bases separating them. Sequenced sample: PBMCs or a T cell subset sorted from them (not recorded which). This sequence originates from an adult woman who had mild COVID-19 (a few samples of this study predate the infection). Cell type and time point are not known. The chain recombines TRBV24-1 with TRBJ2-2, with D possibly being TRBD1 (6 bases). CDR3 DNA: TGTGCCACCAGTGATCCCACCGGACAGTACACCGGGGAGCTGTTTTTT. This encodes CATSDPTGQYTGELFF.